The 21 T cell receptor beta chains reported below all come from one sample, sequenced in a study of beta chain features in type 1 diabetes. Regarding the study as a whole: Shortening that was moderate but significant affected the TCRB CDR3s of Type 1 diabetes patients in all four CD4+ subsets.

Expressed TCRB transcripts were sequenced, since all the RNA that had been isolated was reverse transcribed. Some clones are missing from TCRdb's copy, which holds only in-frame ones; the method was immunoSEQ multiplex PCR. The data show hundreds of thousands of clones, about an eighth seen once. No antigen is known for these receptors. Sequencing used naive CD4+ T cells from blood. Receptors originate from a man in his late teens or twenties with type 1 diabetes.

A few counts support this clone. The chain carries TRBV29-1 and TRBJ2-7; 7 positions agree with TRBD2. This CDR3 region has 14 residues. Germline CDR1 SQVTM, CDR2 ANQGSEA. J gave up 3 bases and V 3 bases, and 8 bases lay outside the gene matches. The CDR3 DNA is TGCAGCGTTGAGGGGGGGACTACCATCTACGAGCAGTACTTC. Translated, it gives CSVEGGTTIYEQYF.

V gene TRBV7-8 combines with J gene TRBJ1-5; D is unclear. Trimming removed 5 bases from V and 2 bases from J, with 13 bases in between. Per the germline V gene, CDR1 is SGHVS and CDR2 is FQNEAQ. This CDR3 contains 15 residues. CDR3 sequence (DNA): TGTGCCAGCAGCGAACCTTTCCGTGGCAATCAGCCCCAGCATTTT. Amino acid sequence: CASSEPFRGNQPQHF.

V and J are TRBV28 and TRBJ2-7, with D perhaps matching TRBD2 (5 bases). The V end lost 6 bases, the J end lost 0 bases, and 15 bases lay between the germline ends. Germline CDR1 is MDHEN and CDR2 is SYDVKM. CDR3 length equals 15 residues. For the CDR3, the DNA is TGTGCCAGCAGGTCCCCGGGGTCCCTCTCCTACGAGCAGTACTTC. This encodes CASRSPGSLSYEQYF.

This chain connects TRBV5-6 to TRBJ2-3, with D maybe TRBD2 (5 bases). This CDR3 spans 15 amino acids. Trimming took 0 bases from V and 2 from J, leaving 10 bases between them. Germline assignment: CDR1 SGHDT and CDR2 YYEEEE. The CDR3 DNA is TGTGCCAGCAGCTTGGGCGAGCGGCTCACAGATACGCAGTATTTT. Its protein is CASSLGERLTDTQYF.

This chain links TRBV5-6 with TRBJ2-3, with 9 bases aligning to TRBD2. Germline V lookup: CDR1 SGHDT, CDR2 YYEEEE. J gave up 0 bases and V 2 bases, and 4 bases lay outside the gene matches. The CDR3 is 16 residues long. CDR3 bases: TGTGCCAGCAGCTTAGCGGGGGGACCTAGCACAGATACGCAGTATTTT. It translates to CASSLAGGPSTDTQYF. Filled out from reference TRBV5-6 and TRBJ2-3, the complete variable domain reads DAGVTQSPTHLIKTRGQQVTLRCSPKSGHDTVSWYQQALGQGPQFIFQYYEEEERQRGNFPDRFSGHQFPNYSSELNVNALLLGDSALYLCASSLAGGPSTDTQYFGPGTRLTVL.

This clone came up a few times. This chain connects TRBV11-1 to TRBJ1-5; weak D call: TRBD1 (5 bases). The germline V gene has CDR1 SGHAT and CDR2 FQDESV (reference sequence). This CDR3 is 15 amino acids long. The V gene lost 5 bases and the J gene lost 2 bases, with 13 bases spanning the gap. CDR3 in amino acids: CASSEGRAGNQPQHF. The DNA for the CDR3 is TGTGCCAGCAGCGAGGGGAGAGCGGGCAATCAGCCCCAGCATTTT.

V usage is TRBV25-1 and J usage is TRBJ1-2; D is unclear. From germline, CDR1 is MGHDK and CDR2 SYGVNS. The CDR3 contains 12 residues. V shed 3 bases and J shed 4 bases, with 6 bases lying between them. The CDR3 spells CASSDSFYGYTF. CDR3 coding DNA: TGTGCCAGCAGTGATTCCTTCTATGGCTACACCTTC.

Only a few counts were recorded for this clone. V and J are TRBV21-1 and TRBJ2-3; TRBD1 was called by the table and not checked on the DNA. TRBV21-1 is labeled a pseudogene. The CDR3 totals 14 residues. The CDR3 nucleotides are TGTGCCAGCAGCAAAGCGTCTGGGCCAGGTACGCAGTATTTT. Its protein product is CASSKASGPGTQYF.

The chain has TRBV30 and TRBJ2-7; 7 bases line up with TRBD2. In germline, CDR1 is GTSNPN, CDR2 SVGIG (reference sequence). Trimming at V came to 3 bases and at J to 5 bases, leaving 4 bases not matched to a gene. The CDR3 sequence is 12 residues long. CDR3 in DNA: TGTGCCTGGAGACCTGGGACTAACGAGCAGTACTTC. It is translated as CAWRPGTNEQYF.

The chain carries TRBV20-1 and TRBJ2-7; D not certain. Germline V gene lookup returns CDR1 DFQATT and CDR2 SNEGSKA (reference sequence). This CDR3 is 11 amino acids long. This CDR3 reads CSARLRNEQYF. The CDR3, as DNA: TGCAGCGCCAGGCTCCGAAACGAGCAGTACTTC.

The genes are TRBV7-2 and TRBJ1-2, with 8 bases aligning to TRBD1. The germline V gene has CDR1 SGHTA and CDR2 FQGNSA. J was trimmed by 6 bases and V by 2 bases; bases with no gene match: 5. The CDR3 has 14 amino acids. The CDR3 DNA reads TGTGCCAGCAGCTTACAGCAGGGGGCAAATGGCTACACCTTC. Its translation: CASSLQQGANGYTF. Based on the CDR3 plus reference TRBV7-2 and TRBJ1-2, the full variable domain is GAGVSQSPSNKVTEKGKDVELRCDPISGHTALYWYRQSLGQGLEFLIYFQGNSAPDKSGLPSDRFSAERTGGSVSTLTIQRTQQEDSAVYLCASSLQQGANGYTFGSGTRLTVV.

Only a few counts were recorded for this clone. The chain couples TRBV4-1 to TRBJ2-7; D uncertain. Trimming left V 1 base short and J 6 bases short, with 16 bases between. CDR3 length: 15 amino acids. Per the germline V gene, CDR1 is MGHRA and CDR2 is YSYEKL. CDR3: CASSQVGMTISEQYF. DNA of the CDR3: TGCGCCAGCAGCCAAGTCGGCATGACCATTAGCGAGCAGTACTTC.

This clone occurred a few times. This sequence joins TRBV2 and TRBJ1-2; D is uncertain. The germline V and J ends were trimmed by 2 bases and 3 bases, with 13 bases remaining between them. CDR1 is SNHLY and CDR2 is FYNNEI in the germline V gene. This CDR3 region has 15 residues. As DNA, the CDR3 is TGTGCCAGCAGTGAAAGTGAGGGTATCCACTATGGCTACACCTTC. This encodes CASSESEGIHYGYTF. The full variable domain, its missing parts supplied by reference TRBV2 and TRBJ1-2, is EPEVTQTPSHQVTQMGQEVILRCVPISNHLYFYWYRQILGQKVEFLVSFYNNEISEKSEIFDDQFSVERPDGSNFTLKIRSTKLEDSAMYFCASSESEGIHYGYTFGSGTRLTVV.

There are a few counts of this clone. The CDR3 DNA reads as TGTGCCAGCAGCAAAAGGTGGCAGGCAAGCACAGATACGCAGTATTTT. Encoded protein: CASSKRWQASTDTQYF. This rearrangement joins TRBV21-1 to TRBJ2-3; whether TRBD1, the table's D call, matches the DNA was not checked. TRBV21-1 is given as a pseudogene. The CDR3 sequence is 16 residues long.

Here the CDR3 DNA reads TGCGCCAGCAGCCAAGAGCCAAATAATCAGCCCCAGCATTTT. Translating it yields CASSQEPNNQPQHF. This rearrangement joins TRBV4-3 to TRBJ1-5, with D hard to call. V was clipped by 0 bases and J by 4 bases, with 7 bases between them. CDR3 length: 14 amino acids. In germline, CDR1 is LGHNA, CDR2 YSLEER.

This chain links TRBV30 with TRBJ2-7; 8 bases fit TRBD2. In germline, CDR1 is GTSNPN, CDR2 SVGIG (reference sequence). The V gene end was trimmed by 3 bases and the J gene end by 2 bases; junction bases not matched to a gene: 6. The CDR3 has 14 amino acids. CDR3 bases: TGTGCCTGGAGCTTAACTAGCGGCCCCTACGAGCAGTACTTC. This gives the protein CAWSLTSGPYEQYF.

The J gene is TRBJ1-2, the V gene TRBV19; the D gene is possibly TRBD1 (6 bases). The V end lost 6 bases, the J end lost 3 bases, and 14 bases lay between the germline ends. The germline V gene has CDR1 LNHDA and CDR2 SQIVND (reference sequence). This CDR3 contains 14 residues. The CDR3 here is CASSILRQDYGYTF. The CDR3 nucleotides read TGTGCCAGTAGCATTCTTCGACAGGACTATGGCTACACCTTC. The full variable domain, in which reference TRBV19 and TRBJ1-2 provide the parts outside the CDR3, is DGGITQSPKYLFRKEGQNVTLSCEQNLNHDAMYWYRQDPGQGLRLIYYSQIVNDFQKGDIAEGYSVSREKKESFPLTVTSAQKNPTAFYLCASSILRQDYGYTFGSGTRLTVV.

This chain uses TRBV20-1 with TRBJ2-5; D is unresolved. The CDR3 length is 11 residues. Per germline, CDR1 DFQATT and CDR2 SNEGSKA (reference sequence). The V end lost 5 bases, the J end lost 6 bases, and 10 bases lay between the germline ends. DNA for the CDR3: TGCAGTGCTCAAATAAGAAAGACCCAGTACTTC. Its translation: CSAQIRKTQYF.

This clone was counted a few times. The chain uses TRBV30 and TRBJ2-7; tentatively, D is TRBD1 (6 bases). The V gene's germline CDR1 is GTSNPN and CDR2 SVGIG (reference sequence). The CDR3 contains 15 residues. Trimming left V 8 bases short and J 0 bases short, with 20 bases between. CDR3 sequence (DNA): TGTGCCCAATCACGAGGACAGAGCTTCTCCTACGAGCAGTACTTC. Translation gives CAQSRGQSFSYEQYF. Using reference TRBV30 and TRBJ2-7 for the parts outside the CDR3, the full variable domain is SQTIHQWPATLVQPVGSPLSLECTVEGTSNPNLYWYRQAAGRGLQLLFYSVGIGQISSEVPQNLSASRPQDRQFILSSKKLLLSDSGFYLCAQSRGQSFSYEQYFGPGTRLTVT.

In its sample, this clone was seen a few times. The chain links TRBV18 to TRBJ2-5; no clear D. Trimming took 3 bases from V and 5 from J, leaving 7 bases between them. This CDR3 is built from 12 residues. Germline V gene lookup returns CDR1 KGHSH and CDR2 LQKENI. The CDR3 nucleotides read TGTGCCAGCTCACCGCAGAGCGAGACCCAGTACTTC. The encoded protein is CASSPQSETQYF.

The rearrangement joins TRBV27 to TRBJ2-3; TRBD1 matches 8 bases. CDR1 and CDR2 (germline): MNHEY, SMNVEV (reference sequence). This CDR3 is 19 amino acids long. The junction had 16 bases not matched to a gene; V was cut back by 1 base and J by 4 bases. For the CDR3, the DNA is TGTGCCAGCAGTTTATTTGGTATTAACCGGGACAGGATGCCAGATACGCAGTATTTT. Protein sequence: CASSLFGINRDRMPDTQYF.